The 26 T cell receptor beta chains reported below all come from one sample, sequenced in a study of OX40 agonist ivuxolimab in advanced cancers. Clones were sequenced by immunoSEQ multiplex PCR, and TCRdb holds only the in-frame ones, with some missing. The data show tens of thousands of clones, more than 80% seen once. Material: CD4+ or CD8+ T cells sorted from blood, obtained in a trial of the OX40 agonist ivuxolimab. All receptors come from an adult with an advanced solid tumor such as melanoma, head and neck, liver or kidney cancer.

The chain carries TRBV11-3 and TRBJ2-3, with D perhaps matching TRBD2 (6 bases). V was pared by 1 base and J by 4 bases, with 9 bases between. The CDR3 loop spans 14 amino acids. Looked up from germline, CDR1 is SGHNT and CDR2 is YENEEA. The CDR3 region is CASSLGLGSDTQYF. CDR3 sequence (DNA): TGTGCCAGCAGCTTAGGACTAGGGTCAGATACGCAGTATTTT.

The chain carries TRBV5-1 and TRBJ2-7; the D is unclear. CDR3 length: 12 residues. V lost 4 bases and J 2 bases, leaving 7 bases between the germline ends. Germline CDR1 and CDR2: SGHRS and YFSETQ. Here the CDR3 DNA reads TGCGCCAGCAGCGAGACAACCTACGAGCAGTACTTC. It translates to CASSETTYEQYF.

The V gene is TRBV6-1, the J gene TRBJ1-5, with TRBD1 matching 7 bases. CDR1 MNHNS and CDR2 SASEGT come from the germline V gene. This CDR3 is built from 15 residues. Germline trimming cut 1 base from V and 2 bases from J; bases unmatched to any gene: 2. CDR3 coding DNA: TGTGCCAGCAGTGAAGGGACAGGCGGCAATCAGCCCCAGCATTTT. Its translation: CASSEGTGGNQPQHF.

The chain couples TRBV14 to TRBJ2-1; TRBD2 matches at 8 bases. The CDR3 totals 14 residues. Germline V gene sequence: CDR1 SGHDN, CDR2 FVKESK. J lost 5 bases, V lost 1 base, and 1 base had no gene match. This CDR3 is CASSQAGGHNEQFF. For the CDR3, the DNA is TGTGCCAGCAGCCAAGCGGGAGGGCACAATGAGCAGTTCTTC. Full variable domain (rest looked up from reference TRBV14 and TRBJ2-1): EAGVTQFPSHSVIEKGQTVTLRCDPISGHDNLYWYRRVMGKEIKFLLHFVKESKQDESGMPNNRFLAERTGGTYSTLKVQPAELEDSGVYFCASSQAGGHNEQFFGPGTRLTVL.

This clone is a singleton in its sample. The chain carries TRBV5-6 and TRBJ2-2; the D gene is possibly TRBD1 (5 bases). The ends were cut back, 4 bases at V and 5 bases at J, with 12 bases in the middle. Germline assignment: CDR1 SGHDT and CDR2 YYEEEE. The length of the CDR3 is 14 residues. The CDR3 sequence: CASSPLQGTGELFF. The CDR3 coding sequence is TGTGCCAGCAGCCCTCTCCAGGGAACCGGGGAGCTGTTTTTT.

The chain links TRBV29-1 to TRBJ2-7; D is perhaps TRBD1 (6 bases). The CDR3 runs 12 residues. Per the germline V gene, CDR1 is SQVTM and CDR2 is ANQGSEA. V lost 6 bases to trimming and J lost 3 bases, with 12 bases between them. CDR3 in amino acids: CSVGQSFYEQYF. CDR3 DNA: TGCAGCGTCGGACAGTCCTTCTACGAGCAGTACTTC.

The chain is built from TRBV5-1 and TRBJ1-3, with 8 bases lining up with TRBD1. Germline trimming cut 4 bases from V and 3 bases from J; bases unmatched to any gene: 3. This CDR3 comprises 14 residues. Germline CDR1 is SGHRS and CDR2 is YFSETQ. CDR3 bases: TGCGCCAGCAGCCCAGGGGGCCGTGGAAACACCATATATTTT. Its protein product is CASSPGGRGNTIYF.

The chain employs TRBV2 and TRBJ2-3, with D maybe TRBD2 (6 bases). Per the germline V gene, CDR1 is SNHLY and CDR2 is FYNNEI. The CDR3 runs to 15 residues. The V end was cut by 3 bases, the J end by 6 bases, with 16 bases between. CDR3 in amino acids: CASSDRDSWGDTQYF. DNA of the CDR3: TGTGCCAGCAGTGACCGGGACTCATGGGGCGATACGCAGTATTTT.

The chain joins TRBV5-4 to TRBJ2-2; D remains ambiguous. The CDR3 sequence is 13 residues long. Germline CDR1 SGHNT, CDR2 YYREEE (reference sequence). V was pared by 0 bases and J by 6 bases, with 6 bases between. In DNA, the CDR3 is TGTGCCAGCAGCTTGGAGTTGTCCGGGGAGCTGTTTTTT. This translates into CASSLELSGELFF.

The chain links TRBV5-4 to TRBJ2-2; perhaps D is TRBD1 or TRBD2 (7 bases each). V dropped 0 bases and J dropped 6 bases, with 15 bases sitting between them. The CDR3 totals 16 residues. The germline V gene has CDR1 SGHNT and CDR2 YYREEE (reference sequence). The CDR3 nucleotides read TGTGCCAGCAGCTTGGGACAGGGAGGGAATGCCGGGGAGCTGTTTTTT. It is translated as CASSLGQGGNAGELFF.

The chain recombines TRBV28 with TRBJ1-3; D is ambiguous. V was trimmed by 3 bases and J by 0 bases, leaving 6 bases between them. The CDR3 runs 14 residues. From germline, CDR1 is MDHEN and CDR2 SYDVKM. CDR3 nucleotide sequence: TGTGCCAGCAGTTTTCGTGGCTCTGGAAACACCATATATTTT. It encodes CASSFRGSGNTIYF.

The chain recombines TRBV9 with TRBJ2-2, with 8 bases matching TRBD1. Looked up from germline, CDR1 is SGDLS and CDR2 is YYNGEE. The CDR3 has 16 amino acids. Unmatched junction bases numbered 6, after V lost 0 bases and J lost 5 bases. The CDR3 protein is CASSVEVRGRTGELFF. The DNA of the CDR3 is TGTGCCAGCAGCGTAGAGGTCAGGGGGCGGACCGGGGAGCTGTTTTTT.

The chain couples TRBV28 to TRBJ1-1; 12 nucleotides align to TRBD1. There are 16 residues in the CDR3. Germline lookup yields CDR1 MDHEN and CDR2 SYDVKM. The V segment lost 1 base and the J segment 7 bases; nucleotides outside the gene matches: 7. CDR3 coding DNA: TGTGCCAGCAGTTTATATGGGACAGGGGGCTTGGGTGAAGCTTTCTTT. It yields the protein CASSLYGTGGLGEAFF.

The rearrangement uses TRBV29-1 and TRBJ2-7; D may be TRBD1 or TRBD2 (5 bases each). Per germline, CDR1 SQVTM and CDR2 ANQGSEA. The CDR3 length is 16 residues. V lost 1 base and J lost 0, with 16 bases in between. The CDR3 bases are TGCAGCGTTGAAGCCGGAACACTAGGGACCTCCTACGAGCAGTACTTC. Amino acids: CSVEAGTLGTSYEQYF.

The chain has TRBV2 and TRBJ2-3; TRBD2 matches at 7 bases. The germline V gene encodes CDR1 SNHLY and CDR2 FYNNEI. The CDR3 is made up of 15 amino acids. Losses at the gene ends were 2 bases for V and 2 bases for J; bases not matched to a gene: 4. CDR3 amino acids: CASSEQAGTTDTQYF. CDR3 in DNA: TGTGCCAGCAGTGAACAAGCGGGAACCACAGATACGCAGTATTTT.

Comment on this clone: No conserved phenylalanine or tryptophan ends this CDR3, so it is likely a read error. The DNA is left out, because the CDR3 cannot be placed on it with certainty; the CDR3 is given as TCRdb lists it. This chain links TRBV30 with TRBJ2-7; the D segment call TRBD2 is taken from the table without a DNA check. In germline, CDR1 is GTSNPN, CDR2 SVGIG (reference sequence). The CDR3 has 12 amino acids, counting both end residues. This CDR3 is CAWSVNGLAGRP.

In DNA, the CDR3 is TGTGCCAGCCGGTTACAGGATAGCACCGGGGAGCTGTTTTTT. Its translation: CASRLQDSTGELFF. This sequence joins TRBV6-4 and TRBJ2-2, with TRBD1 as a possible D gene (5 bases). The CDR3 runs 14 residues. Germline CDR1 and CDR2: MRHNA and SNTAGT. Trimming took 8 bases from V and 4 from J, leaving 14 bases between them.

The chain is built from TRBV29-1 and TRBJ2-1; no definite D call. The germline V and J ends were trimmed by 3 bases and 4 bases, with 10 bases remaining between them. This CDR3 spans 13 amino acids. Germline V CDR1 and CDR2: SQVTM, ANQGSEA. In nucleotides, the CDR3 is TGCAGCGTTGATTTTCTGGTATACAATGAGCAGTTCTTC. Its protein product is CSVDFLVYNEQFF.

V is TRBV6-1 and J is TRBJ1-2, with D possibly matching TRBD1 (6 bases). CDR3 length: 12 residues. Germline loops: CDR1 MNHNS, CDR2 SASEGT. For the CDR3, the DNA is TGTGCGCTCCGGGACACTCCCTATGGCTACACCTTC. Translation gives CALRDTPYGYTF.

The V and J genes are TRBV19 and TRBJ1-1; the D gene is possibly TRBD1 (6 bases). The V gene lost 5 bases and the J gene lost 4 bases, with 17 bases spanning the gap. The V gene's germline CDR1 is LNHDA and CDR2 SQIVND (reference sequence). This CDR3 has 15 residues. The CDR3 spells CASSPRKTGSTEAFF. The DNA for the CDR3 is TGTGCCAGTAGTCCACGGAAAACAGGGAGCACTGAAGCTTTCTTT.

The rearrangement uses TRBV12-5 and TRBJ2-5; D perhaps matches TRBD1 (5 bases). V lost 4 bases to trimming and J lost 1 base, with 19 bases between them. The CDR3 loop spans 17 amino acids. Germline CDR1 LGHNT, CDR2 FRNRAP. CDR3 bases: TGTGCTAGTGGTTCCTCTCCGACAGCTAGATTCCAAGAGACCCAGTACTTC. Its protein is CASGSSPTARFQETQYF.

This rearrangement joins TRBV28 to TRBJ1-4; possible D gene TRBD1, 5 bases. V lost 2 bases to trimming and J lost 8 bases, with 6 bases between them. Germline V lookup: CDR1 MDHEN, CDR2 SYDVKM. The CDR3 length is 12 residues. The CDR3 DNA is TGTGCCAGCAGTTTAGGGGCCGAAAAACTGTTTTTT. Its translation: CASSLGAEKLFF.

CDR3 DNA sequence: TGTGCCAGCAGCTCACCTTGGGTGGAGACCCAGTACTTC. It translates to CASSSPWVETQYF. This chain joins TRBV5-4 and TRBJ2-5, with D uncertain. This CDR3 has 13 residues. CDR1 SGHNT and CDR2 YYREEE come from the germline V gene (reference sequence). V was pared by 3 bases and J by 5 bases, with 11 bases between.

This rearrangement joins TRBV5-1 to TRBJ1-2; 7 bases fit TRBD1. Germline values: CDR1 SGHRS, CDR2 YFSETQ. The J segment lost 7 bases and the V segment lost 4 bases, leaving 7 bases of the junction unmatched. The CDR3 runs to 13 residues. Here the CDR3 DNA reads TGCGCCAGCAGCACGGGACAGTCGACTGGCTACACCTTC. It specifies CASSTGQSTGYTF.

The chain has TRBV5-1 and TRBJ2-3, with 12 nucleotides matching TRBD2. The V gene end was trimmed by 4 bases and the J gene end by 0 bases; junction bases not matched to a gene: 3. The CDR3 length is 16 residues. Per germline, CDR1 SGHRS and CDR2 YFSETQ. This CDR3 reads CASSPGLAGSTDTQYF. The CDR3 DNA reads TGCGCCAGCAGCCCCGGACTAGCGGGAAGCACAGATACGCAGTATTTT.

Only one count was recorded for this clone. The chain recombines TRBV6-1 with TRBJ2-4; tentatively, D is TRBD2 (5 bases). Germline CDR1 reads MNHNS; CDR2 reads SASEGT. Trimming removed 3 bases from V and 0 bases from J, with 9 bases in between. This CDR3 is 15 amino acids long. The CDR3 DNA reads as TGTGCCAGCAGTGACCAGCGGCTAGCCAAAAACATTCAGTACTTC. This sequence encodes CASSDQRLAKNIQYF.